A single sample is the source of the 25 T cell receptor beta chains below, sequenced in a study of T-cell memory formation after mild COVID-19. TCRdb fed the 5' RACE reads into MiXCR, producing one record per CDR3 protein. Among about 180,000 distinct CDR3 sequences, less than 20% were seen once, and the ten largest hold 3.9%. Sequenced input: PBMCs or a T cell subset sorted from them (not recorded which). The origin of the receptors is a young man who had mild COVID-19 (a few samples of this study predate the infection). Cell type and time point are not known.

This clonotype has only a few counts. CDR3 sequence reads: CAKPYGRPEAFF. The CDR3 nucleotides read TGTGCCAAACCCTACGGACGACCCGAAGCTTTCTTT. The gene calls are TRBV28 and TRBJ1-1; D gene ambiguous. The CDR3 covers 12 residues. The germline V gene has CDR1 MDHEN and CDR2 SYDVKM. Trimming stripped 10 bases from V and 8 bases from J, with 17 bases between.

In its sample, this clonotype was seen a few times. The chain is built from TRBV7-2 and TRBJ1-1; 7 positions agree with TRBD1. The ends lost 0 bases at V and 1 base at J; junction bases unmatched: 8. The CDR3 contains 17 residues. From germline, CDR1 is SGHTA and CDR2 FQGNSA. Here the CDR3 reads CASSLAGQGGENTEAFF. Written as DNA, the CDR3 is TGTGCCAGCAGCTTAGCCGGCCAGGGGGGTGAGAACACTGAAGCTTTCTTT. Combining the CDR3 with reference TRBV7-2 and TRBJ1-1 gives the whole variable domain GAGVSQSPSNKVTEKGKDVELRCDPISGHTALYWYRQSLGQGLEFLIYFQGNSAPDKSGLPSDRFSAERTGGSVSTLTIQRTQQEDSAVYLCASSLAGQGGENTEAFFGQGTRLTVV.

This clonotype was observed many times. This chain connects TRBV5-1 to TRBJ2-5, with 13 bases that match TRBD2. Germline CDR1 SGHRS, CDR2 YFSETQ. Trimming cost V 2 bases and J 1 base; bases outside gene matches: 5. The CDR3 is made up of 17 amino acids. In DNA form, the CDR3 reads TGCGCCAGCAGCTTCGGGACTAGCGGGAAATCCCAAGAGACCCAGTACTTC. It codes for CASSFGTSGKSQETQYF. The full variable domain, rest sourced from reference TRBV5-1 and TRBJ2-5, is KAGVTQTPRYLIKTRGQQVTLSCSPISGHRSVSWYQQTPGQGLQFLFEYFSETQRNKGNFPGRFSGRQFSNSRSEMNVSTLELGDSALYLCASSFGTSGKSQETQYFGPGTRLLVL.

In DNA, the CDR3 is TGTGCCACCAGCCCTTCCGGGACAGGGACTTCCACAGATACGCAGTATTTT. Translation: CATSPSGTGTSTDTQYF. V and J are TRBV24-1 and TRBJ2-3, with 9 positions matching TRBD1. CDR3 length: 17 residues. V shed 7 bases, J shed 2 bases, and the junction held 12 bases outside the gene matches. In germline, CDR1 is KGHDR, CDR2 SFDVKD.

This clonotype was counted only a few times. The CDR3 protein is CASSQDFFGVETQYF. CDR3 coding DNA: TGCGCCAGCAGCCAAGATTTCTTCGGCGTGGAGACCCAGTACTTC. The chain employs TRBV4-3 and TRBJ2-5; no reliable D call. Germline CDR1 reads LGHNA; CDR2 reads YSLEER. This CDR3 region has 15 residues. V gave up 0 bases and J gave up 5 bases, with 13 bases separating them.

CDR3 residues: CASSWKHAAGYGYTF. The DNA of the CDR3 is TGTGCCAGCAGCTGGAAACACGCCGCGGGGTATGGCTACACCTTC. This chain joins TRBV7-2 and TRBJ1-2; D gene uncertain. The CDR3 runs 15 residues. V dropped 4 bases and J dropped 5 bases, with 17 bases sitting between them. The V gene's germline CDR1 is SGHTA and CDR2 FQGNSA.

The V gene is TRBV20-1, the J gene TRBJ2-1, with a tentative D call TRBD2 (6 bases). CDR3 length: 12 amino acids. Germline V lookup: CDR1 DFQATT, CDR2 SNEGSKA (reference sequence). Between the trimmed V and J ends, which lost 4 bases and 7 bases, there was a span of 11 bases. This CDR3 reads CSAIRGWNEQFF. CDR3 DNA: TGCAGTGCTATTCGGGGGTGGAATGAGCAGTTCTTC.

The CDR3 region has the DNA TGTGCCACCAGCAGTTCAGGGGTTTACAATGAGCAGTTCTTC. Translation: CATSSSGVYNEQFF. The rearrangement links TRBV15 to TRBJ2-1, with D possibly TRBD1 on 6 matching bases. The ends were cut back, 3 bases at V and 4 bases at J, with 10 bases in the middle. The length of the CDR3 is 14 residues. CDR1 is LNHNV and CDR2 is YYDKDF in the germline V gene (reference sequence).

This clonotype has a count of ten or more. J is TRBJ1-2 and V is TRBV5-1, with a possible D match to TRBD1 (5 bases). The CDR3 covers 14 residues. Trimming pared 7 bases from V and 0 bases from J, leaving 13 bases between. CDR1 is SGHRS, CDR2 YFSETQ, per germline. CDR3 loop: CASGDEQTNYGYTF. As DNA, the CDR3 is TGCGCCAGCGGGGACGAGCAGACTAACTATGGCTACACCTTC.

The CDR3 DNA reads TGTGCCATAACTCGGGGGGCCTCGAACACCGGGGAGCTGTTTTTT. Translating gives CAITRGASNTGELFF. The chain joins TRBV7-9 to TRBJ2-2; D may be TRBD2 (7 bases). This CDR3 is 15 amino acids long. The V and J ends lost 10 bases and 0 bases respectively, with 15 bases between them. CDR1 is SEHNR and CDR2 is FQNEAQ in the germline V gene (reference sequence).

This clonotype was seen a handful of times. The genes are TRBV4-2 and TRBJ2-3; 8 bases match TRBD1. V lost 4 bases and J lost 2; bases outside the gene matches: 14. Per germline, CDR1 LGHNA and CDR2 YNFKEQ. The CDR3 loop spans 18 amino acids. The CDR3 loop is CASSPTVTGVDFTDTQYF. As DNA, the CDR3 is TGTGCCAGCAGCCCCACAGTGACAGGGGTGGACTTCACAGATACGCAGTATTTT.

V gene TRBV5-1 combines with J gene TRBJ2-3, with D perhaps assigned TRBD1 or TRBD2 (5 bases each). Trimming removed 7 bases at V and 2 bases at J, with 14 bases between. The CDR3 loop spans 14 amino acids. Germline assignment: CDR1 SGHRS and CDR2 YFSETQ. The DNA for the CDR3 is TGCGCCAGCCGCCGGGACGGGGACACAGATACGCAGTATTTT. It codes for CASRRDGDTDTQYF.

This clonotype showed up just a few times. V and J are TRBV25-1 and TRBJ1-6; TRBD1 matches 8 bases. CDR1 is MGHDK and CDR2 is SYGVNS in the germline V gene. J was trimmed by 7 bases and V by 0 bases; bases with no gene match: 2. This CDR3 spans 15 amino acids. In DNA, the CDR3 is TGTGCCAGCAGTGAATACAGGGGGCTGAATTCACCCCTCCACTTT. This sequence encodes CASSEYRGLNSPLHF.

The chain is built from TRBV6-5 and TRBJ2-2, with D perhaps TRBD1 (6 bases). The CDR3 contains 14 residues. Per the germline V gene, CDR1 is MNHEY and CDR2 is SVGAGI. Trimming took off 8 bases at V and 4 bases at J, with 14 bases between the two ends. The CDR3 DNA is TGTGCCAGCCGACCAGGGGCGAGCACCGGGGAGCTGTTTTTT. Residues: CASRPGASTGELFF.

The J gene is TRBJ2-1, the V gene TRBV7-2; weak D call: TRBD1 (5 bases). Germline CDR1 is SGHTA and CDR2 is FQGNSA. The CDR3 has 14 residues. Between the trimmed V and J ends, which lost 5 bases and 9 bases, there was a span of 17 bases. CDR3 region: CASSLGASWSEQFF. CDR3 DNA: TGTGCCAGCAGCCTAGGGGCCTCTTGGAGTGAGCAGTTCTTC.

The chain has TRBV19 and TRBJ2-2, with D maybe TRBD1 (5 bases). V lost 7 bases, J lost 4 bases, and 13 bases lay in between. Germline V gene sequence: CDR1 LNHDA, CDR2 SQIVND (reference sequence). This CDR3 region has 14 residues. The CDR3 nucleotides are TGTGCCAGTATTTCCGGCAGGGCCACCGGGGAGCTGTTTTTT. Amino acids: CASISGRATGELFF.

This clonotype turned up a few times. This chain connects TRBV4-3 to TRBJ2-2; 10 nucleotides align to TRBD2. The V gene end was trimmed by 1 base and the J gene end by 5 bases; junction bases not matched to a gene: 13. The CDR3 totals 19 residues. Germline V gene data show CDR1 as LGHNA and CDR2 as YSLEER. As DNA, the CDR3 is TGCGCCAGCAGCCAAGCCGAAGGGCTAGCGGGGGTCCGGACCGGGGAGCTGTTTTTT. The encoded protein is CASSQAEGLAGVRTGELFF.

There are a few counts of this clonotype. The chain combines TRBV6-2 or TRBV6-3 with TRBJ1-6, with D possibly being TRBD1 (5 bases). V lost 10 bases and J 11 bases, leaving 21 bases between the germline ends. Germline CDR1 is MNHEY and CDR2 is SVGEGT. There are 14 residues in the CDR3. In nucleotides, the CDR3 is TGTGCCACCCGGGACCCCTACGTCGTAACACCCCTCCACTTT. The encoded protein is CATRDPYVVTPLHF.

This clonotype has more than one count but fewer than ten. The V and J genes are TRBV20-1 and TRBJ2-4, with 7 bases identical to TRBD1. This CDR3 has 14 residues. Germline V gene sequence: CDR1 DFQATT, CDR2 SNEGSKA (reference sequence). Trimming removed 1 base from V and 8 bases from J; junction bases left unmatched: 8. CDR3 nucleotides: TGCAGTGCTAGAGTTACAGGGGCACGGGACATTCAGTACTTC. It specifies CSARVTGARDIQYF.

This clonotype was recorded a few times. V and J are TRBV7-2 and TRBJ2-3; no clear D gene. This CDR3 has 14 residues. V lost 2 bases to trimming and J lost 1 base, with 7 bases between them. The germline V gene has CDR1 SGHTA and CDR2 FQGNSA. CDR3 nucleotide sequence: TGTGCCAGCAGCTTACGTAGTGGCACAGATACGCAGTATTTT. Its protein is CASSLRSGTDTQYF.

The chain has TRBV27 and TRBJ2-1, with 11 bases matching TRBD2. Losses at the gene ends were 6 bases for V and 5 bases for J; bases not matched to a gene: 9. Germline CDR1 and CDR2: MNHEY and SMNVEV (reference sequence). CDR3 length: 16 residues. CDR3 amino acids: CASSLRGTSGHNEQFF. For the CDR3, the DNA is TGTGCCAGCAGCCTCCGGGGGACTAGCGGCCACAATGAGCAGTTCTTC.

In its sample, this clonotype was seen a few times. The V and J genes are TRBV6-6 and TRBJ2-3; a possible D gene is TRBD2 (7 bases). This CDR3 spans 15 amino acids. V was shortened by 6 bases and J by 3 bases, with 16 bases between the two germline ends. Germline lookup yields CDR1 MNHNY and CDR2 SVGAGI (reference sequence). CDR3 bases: TGTGCCAGCAGGTTCGGGGGGCGCGGGACAGATACGCAGTATTTT. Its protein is CASRFGGRGTDTQYF.

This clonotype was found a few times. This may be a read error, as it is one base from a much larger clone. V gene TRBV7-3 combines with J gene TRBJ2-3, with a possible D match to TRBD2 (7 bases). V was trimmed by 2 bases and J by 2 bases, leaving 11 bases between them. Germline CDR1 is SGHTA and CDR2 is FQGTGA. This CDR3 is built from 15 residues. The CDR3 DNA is TGTGCCAGCAGCTTATACGGGGGGCTCACAGATACGCAGTATTTT. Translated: CASSLYGGLTDTQYF.

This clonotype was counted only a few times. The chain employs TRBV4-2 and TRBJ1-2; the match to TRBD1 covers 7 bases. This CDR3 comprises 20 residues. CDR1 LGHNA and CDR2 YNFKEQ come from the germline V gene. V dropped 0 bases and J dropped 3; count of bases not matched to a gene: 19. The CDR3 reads CASSQDLFGSGQVSYYGYTF. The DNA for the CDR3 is TGTGCCAGCAGCCAAGATCTGTTCGGTTCCGGACAGGTCTCTTACTATGGCTACACCTTC.

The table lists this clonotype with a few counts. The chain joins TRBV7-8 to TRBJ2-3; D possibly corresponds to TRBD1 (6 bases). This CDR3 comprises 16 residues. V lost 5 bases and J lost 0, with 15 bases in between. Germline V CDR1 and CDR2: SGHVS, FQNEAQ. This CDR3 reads CASSLGQSPSTDTQYF. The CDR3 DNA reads TGTGCCAGCAGCCTAGGACAGAGCCCTAGCACAGATACGCAGTATTTT.